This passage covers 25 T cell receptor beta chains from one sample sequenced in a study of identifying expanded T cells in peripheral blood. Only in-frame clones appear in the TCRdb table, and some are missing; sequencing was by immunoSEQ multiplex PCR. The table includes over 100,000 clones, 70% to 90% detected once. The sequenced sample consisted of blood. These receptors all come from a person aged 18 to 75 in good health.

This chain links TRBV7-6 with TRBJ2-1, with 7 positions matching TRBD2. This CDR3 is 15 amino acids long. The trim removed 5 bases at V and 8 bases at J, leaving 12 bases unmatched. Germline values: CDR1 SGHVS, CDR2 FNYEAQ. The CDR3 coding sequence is TGTGCCAGCAGCCCCTTGGGGGGAGGGACGCATGAGCAGTTCTTC. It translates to CASSPLGGGTHEQFF.

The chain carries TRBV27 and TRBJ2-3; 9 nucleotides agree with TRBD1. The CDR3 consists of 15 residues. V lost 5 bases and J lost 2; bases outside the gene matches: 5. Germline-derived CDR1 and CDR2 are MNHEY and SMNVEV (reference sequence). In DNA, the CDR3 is TGTGCCAGCAGTCAAGGGACAGGGCCCACAGATACGCAGTATTTT. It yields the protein CASSQGTGPTDTQYF.

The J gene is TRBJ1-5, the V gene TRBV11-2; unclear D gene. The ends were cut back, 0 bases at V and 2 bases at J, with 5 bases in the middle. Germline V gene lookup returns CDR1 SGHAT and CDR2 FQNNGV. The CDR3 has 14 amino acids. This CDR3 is CASSLDRGNQPQHF. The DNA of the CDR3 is TGTGCCAGCAGCTTAGACAGAGGCAATCAGCCCCAGCATTTT. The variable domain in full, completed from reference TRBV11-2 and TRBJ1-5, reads EAGVAQSPRYKIIEKRQSVAFWCNPISGHATLYWYQQILGQGPKLLIQFQNNGVVDDSQLPKDRFSAERLKGVDSTLKIQPAKLEDSAVYLCASSLDRGNQPQHFGDGTRLSIL.

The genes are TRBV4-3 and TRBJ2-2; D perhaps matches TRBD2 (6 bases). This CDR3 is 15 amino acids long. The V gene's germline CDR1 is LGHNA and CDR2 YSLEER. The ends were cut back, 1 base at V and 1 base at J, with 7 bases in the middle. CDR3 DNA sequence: TGCGCCAGCAGCCAAGGCGGGGTGAACACCGGGGAGCTGTTTTTT. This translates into CASSQGGVNTGELFF.

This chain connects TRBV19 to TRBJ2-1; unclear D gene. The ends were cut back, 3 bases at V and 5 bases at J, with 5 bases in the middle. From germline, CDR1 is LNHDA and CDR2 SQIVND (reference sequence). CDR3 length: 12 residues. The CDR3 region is CASSITDNEQFF. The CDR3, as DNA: TGTGCCAGTAGTATCACGGACAATGAGCAGTTCTTC.

CDR3 DNA sequence: TGTGCCAGCAACTACGACAGGGAGGATGAGCAGTTCTTC. Translated: CASNYDREDEQFF. The chain links TRBV2 to TRBJ2-1, with a tentative D call TRBD1 (7 bases). V lost 7 bases and J lost 8, with 15 bases in between. The CDR3 contains 13 residues. Per the germline V gene, CDR1 is SNHLY and CDR2 is FYNNEI.

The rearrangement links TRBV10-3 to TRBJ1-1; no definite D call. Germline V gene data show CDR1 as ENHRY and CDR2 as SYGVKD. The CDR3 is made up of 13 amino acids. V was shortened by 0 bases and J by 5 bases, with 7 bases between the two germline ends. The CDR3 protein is CAISESTGTEAFF. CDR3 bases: TGTGCCATCAGTGAGTCTACGGGGACTGAAGCTTTCTTT.

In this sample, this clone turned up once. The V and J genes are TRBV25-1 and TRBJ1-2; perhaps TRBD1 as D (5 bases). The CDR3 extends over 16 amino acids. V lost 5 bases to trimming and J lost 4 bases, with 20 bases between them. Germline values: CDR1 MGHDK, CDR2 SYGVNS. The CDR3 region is CASSPQGMSYTYGYTF. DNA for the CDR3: TGTGCCAGCAGTCCCCAGGGAATGTCCTATACCTATGGCTACACCTTC.

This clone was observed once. As DNA, the CDR3 is TGTGCCAGCAGCAACCCAGGGCGCATGAACACTGAAGCTTTCTTT. This translates into CASSNPGRMNTEAFF. V and J are TRBV5-6 and TRBJ1-1; a weak D match, TRBD1 (5 bases). Trimming left V 4 bases short and J 0 bases short, with 13 bases between. Germline V gene lookup returns CDR1 SGHDT and CDR2 YYEEEE. The CDR3 contains 15 residues.

This chain's CDR3 is CASSEVGNSGANVLTF. CDR3 bases: TGTGCCAGCAGTGAAGTCGGAAACTCTGGGGCCAACGTCCTGACTTTC. This chain connects TRBV6-1 to TRBJ2-6, with D unclear. This CDR3 region has 16 residues. Germline-derived CDR1 and CDR2 are MNHNS and SASEGT. Trimming removed 1 base from V and 0 bases from J, with 7 bases in between.

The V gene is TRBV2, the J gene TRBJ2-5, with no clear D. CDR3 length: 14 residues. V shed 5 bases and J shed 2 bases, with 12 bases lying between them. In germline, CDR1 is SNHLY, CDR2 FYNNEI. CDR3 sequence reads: CASSPLLGQETQYF. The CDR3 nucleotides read TGTGCCAGCAGTCCACTGCTTGGGCAAGAGACCCAGTACTTC.

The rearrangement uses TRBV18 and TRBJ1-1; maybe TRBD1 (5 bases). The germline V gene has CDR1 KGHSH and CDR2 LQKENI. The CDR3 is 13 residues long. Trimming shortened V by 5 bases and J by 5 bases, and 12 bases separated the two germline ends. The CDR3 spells CASSYSKGTEAFF. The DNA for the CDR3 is TGTGCCAGCTCATACTCTAAGGGGACTGAAGCTTTCTTT.

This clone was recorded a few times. The DNA of the CDR3 is TGTGCCAGCGGAGACAGTAGCCAAGAGACCCAGTACTTC. This encodes CASGDSSQETQYF. The V and J genes are TRBV28 and TRBJ2-5; perhaps TRBD1 as D (5 bases). Germline V gene sequence: CDR1 MDHEN, CDR2 SYDVKM. The ends were cut back, 8 bases at V and 1 base at J, with 11 bases in the middle. CDR3 length: 13 residues.

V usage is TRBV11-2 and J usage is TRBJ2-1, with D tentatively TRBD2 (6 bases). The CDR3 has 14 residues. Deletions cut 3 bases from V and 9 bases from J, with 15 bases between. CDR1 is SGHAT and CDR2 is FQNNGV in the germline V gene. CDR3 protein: CASSFARTISEQFF. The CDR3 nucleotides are TGTGCCAGCAGCTTTGCCCGGACTATTTCTGAGCAGTTCTTC.

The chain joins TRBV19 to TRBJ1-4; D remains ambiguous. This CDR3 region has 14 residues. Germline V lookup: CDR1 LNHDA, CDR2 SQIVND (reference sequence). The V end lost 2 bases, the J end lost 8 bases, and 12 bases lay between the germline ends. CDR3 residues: CASSITKMGEKLFF. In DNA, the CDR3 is TGTGCCAGTAGTATAACTAAGATGGGGGAAAAACTGTTTTTT.

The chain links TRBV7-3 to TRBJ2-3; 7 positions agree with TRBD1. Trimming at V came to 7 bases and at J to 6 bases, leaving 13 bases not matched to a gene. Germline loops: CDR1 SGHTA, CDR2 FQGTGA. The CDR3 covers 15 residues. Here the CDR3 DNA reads TGTGCCAGCACCCTCCGTTCCGGGACAGTGGATACGCAGTATTTT. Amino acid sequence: CASTLRSGTVDTQYF.

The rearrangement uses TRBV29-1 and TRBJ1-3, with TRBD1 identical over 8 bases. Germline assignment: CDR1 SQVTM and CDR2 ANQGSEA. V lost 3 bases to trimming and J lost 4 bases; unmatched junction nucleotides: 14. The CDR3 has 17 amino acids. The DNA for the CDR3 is TGCAGCGTTGAGGCGGACAGGGAACGTTTTTACGGAAACACCATATATTTT. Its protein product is CSVEADRERFYGNTIYF.

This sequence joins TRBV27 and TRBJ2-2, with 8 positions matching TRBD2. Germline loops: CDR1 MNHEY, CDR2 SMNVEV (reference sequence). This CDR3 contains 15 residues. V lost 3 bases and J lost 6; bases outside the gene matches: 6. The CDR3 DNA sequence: TGTGCCAGCAGTTTGGGGACTAGGACGGCCGGGGAGCTGTTTTTT. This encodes CASSLGTRTAGELFF.

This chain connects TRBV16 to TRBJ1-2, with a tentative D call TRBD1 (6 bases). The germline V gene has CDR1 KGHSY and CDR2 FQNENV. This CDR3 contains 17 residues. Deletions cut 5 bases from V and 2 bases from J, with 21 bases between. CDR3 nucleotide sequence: TGTGCCAGCAGCAAAAACCCAGGACAGATCCTAAACTATGGCTACACCTTC. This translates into CASSKNPGQILNYGYTF.

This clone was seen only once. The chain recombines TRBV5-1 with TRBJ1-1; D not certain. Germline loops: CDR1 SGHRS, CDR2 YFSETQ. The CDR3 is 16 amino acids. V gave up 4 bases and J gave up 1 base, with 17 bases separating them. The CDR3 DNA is TGCGCCAGCAGCCCCCGACGAGGGCAGCAGAACACTGAAGCTTTCTTT. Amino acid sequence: CASSPRRGQQNTEAFF. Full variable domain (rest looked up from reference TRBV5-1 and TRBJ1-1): KAGVTQTPRYLIKTRGQQVTLSCSPISGHRSVSWYQQTPGQGLQFLFEYFSETQRNKGNFPGRFSGRQFSNSRSEMNVSTLELGDSALYLCASSPRRGQQNTEAFFGQGTRLTVV.

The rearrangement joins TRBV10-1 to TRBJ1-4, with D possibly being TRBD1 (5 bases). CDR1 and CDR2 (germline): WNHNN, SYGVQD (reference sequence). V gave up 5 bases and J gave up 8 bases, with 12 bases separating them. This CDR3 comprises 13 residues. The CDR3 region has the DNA TGCGCCAGCAGTTCTAGGGGCACCGAAAAACTGTTTTTT. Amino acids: CASSSRGTEKLFF.

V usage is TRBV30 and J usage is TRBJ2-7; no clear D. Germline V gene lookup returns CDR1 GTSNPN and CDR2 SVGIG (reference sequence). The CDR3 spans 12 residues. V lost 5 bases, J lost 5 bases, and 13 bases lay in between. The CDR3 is CAWVTTLNEQYF. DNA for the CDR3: TGTGCCTGGGTGACAACTCTCAACGAGCAGTACTTC.

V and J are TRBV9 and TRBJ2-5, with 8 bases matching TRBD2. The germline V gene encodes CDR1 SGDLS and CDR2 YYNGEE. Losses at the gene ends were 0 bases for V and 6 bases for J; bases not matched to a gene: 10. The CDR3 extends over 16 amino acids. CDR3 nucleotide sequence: TGTGCCAGCAGCGTAGGTTCGGTGCGGGAGGCAAAGACCCAGTACTTC. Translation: CASSVGSVREAKTQYF.

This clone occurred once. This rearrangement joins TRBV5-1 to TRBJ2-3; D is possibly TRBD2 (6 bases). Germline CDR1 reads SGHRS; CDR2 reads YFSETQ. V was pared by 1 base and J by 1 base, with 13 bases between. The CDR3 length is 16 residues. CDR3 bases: TGCGCCAGCAGCTTGACTAGCACGCGTCGCACAGATACGCAGTATTTT. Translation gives CASSLTSTRRTDTQYF.

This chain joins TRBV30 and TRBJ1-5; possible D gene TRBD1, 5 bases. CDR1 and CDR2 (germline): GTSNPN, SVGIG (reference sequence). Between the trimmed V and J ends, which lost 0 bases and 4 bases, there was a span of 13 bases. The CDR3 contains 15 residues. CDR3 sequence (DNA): TGTGCCTGGAGTGTACCGGGGGTCGGTAATCAGCCCCAGCATTTT. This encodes CAWSVPGVGNQPQHF.